This TCR beta chain was retrieved from a study of OX40 agonist ivuxolimab in advanced cancers. As for this clone: Its antigen remains unknown.

Germline V CDR1 and CDR2: LNHDA, SQIVND (reference sequence). This CDR3 is built from 14 residues. Trimming left V 4 bases short and J 1 base short, with 10 bases between. Generated by immunoSEQ multiplex PCR, the TCRdb table keeps only in-frame clones and is missing some. The sample holds about 78,000 clones, 84% seen once. Study results and caveats: CD4+ and CD8+ blood T cells expanded clonally by week 6 at 0.1 to 3.0 mg/kg. Averaged across samples, CD8+ T cells carried more expanded clones than CD4+ did.

The TCR comes from an adult with an advanced solid tumor such as melanoma, head and neck, liver or kidney cancer. The rearrangement joins TRBV19 to TRBJ2-5; D is perhaps TRBD2 (6 bases). Sample: CD4+ or CD8+ T cells sorted from blood, taken in a trial of the OX40 agonist ivuxolimab. This CDR3 is CASSRRGAQETQYF. The CDR3 region has the DNA TGTGCCAGTAGTAGGAGGGGTGCCCAAGAGACCCAGTACTTC. The full variable domain, rest sourced from reference TRBV19 and TRBJ2-5, is DGGITQSPKYLFRKEGQNVTLSCEQNLNHDAMYWYRQDPGQGLRLIYYSQIVNDFQKGDIAEGYSVSREKKESFPLTVTSAQKNPTAFYLCASSRRGAQETQYFGPGTRLLVL.